What follows is one TCR beta chain and its context. The antigen is undetermined. Negative magnetic isolation gave CD8+ and CD4+ cells; FACS enriched CD8+ TEMRA. These data originate in a study of CD8 T cells in Susac syndrome. Study-wide findings and caveats: By the study's own acknowledgment, its TCR sequencing and HLA analysis included relatively few individuals.

Random hexamers were used to reverse transcribe 0.5 to 1 ug of RNA. Amplification of TCR beta CDR3 spanned 54 Vbeta and 13 Jbeta via immunoSEQ multiplex PCR. Using its own MiXCR run on the immunoSEQ multiplex PCR reads, TCRdb lists one record per CDR3 protein. The data contain around 130,000 distinct CDR3 sequences, around 85% of them singletons. This CDR3 is built from 17 residues. In germline, CDR1 is ENHRY, CDR2 SYGVKD. V dropped 3 bases and J dropped 0 bases, with 15 bases sitting between them. This receptor was obtained from a human donor with multiple sclerosis. The chain joins TRBV10-3 to TRBJ2-4, with no clear D. The sample consisted of CD8+ T cells from PBMCs. The CDR3 bases are TGTGCCATCAGTGATGCCCCCGGGTCCCTAGCCAAAAACATTCAGTACTTC. Translating it yields CAISDAPGSLAKNIQYF.